The 27 T cell receptor beta chains below were found in one sample sequenced in a study of cytomegalovirus exposure and HLA in healthy donors. The PCR ran on 60 Vbeta and 13 Jbeta primers. TCRdb's copy holds only in-frame clones and misses some; the assay was immunoSEQ multiplex PCR. The table records tens of thousands of clones, 77% of them present only once. Material: PBMCs. The source of these receptors is a woman aged 40 to 50 in good health and CMV-seropositive.

This chain joins TRBV9 and TRBJ1-1; tentatively, D is TRBD1 (6 bases). Trimming took 0 bases from V and 4 from J, leaving 10 bases between them. Germline CDR1 reads SGDLS; CDR2 reads YYNGEE. CDR3 length equals 14 residues. The CDR3 protein is CASSVEVGGTEAFF. As DNA, the CDR3 is TGTGCCAGCAGCGTAGAGGTAGGGGGCACTGAAGCTTTCTTT.

J is TRBJ1-6 and V is TRBV4-1; a weak D match, TRBD1 (5 bases). Trimming took 4 bases from V and 6 from J, leaving 7 bases between them. This CDR3 region has 13 residues. Germline-derived CDR1 and CDR2 are MGHRA and YSYEKL. CDR3 amino acids: CASSPQGNSPLHF. CDR3 nucleotide sequence: TGCGCCAGCAGCCCCCAGGGTAATTCACCCCTCCACTTT.

CDR3 in amino acids: CASSPSGGTGVAQPQHF. The CDR3 DNA is TGTGCCAGCAGCCCATCGGGCGGGACAGGAGTGGCTCAGCCCCAGCATTTT. V usage is TRBV7-9 and J usage is TRBJ1-5; 8 bases are a match to TRBD1. J gave up 6 bases and V 5 bases, and 15 bases lay outside the gene matches. Germline V gene data show CDR1 as SEHNR and CDR2 as FQNEAQ (reference sequence). The CDR3 is 17 residues long.

V is TRBV6-5 and J is TRBJ1-4; 9 bases line up with TRBD1. V trimming: 4 bases; J trimming: 4 bases; junction bases outside the gene matches: 4. Looked up from germline, CDR1 is MNHEY and CDR2 is SVGAGI. The CDR3 length is 15 residues. Here the CDR3 DNA reads TGTGCCAGCAGTTCAATGGGACAGGGTAATGAAAAACTGTTTTTT. It encodes CASSSMGQGNEKLFF.

The genes are TRBV7-2 and TRBJ1-6; TRBD1 agrees at 9 bases. V was pared by 5 bases and J by 6 bases, with 5 bases of the junction left unmatched. Germline V lookup: CDR1 SGHTA, CDR2 FQGNSA. This CDR3 has 15 amino acids. This CDR3 reads CASSIVQGANSPLHF. The CDR3 DNA reads TGTGCCAGCAGCATTGTACAGGGGGCTAATTCACCCCTCCACTTT.

This chain joins TRBV4-1 and TRBJ2-3; 7 nucleotides agree with TRBD2. V shed 0 bases, J shed 6 bases, and the junction held 12 bases outside the gene matches. Looked up from germline, CDR1 is MGHRA and CDR2 is YSYEKL. The CDR3 length is 17 residues. The CDR3 region is CASSQDWVGTTADTQYF. CDR3 sequence (DNA): TGCGCCAGCAGCCAAGACTGGGTCGGGACTACAGCGGATACGCAGTATTTT.

The gene calls are TRBV19 and TRBJ2-1; the D gene is possibly TRBD2 (7 bases). Germline CDR1 LNHDA, CDR2 SQIVND (reference sequence). V lost 4 bases to trimming and J lost 4 bases, with 17 bases between them. This CDR3 spans 16 amino acids. CDR3 sequence: CASSTFGGAQYNEQFF. As DNA, the CDR3 is TGTGCCAGTAGTACCTTTGGGGGGGCACAATACAATGAGCAGTTCTTC.

This clone was detected a few times. This chain uses TRBV7-9 with TRBJ1-5, with D tentatively TRBD1 (6 bases). Trimming shortened V by 4 bases and J by 4 bases, and 17 bases separated the two germline ends. Germline values: CDR1 SEHNR, CDR2 FQNEAQ (reference sequence). This CDR3 is 16 amino acids long. CDR3 residues: CASSSPRAGENQPQHF. In DNA, the CDR3 is TGTGCCAGCAGCTCCCCCCGGGCAGGGGAAAATCAGCCCCAGCATTTT. Full variable domain (missing parts from reference TRBV7-9 and TRBJ1-5): DTGVSQNPRHKITKRGQNVTFRCDPISEHNRLYWYRQTLGQGPEFLTYFQNEAQLEKSRLLSDRFSAERPKGSFSTLEIQRTEQGDSAMYLCASSSPRAGENQPQHFGDGTRLSIL.

The chain carries TRBV5-6 and TRBJ1-1, with TRBD1 matching over 9 bases. The CDR3 is made up of 17 amino acids. V gave up 3 bases and J gave up 1 base; unmatched junction bases: 10. CDR1 and CDR2 from the germline V gene are SGHDT and YYEEEE. DNA for the CDR3: TGTGCCAGCAGCTCGTACGGGACAGGGAAATCGAACACTGAAGCTTTCTTT. Protein: CASSSYGTGKSNTEAFF.

This clone occurred once. The V and J genes are TRBV6-5 and TRBJ2-5; 10 bases agree with TRBD1. The DNA end lines up better with TRBJ2-7; the J call may be wrong. CDR1 is MNHEY, CDR2 SVGAGI, per germline. There are 16 residues in the CDR3. Here the CDR3 reads CASSYSRDRGSYEQYF. DNA of the CDR3: TGTGCCAGCAGTTACTCGAGGGACAGGGGATCCTACGAGCAGTACTTC.

This chain links TRBV7-9 with TRBJ1-2, with a tentative D call TRBD1 (6 bases). The germline V gene encodes CDR1 SEHNR and CDR2 FQNEAQ (reference sequence). The germline V and J ends were trimmed by 1 base and 2 bases, with 8 bases remaining between them. This CDR3 has 14 amino acids. CDR3 sequence reads: CASSLETGNYGYTF. The CDR3 coding sequence is TGTGCCAGCAGCTTAGAAACAGGGAACTATGGCTACACCTTC.

A few counts support this clone. V and J are TRBV27 and TRBJ2-1, with TRBD2 matching over 10 bases. V trimming: 1 base; J trimming: 7 bases; junction bases outside the gene matches: 10. This CDR3 spans 17 amino acids. Looked up from germline, CDR1 is MNHEY and CDR2 is SMNVEV (reference sequence). The CDR3 here is CASSLFFSGTSANEQFF. For the CDR3, the DNA is TGTGCCAGCAGTTTATTCTTCTCCGGGACTAGCGCGAATGAGCAGTTCTTC.

The rearrangement joins TRBV7-9 to TRBJ1-2, with D unresolved. CDR1 is SEHNR, CDR2 FQNEAQ, per germline (reference sequence). Trimming took 10 bases from V and 0 from J, leaving 6 bases between them. This CDR3 has 11 residues. The CDR3 region has the DNA TGTGCCACCCTAGCTAACTATGGCTACACCTTC. Its translation: CATLANYGYTF.

The genes are TRBV2 and TRBJ1-5; D unclear. Germline V gene data show CDR1 as SNHLY and CDR2 as FYNNEI. V was pared by 6 bases and J by 4 bases, with 10 bases between. The CDR3 sequence is 13 residues long. The CDR3 DNA is TGTGCCAGCAGCGACACAGAGAATCAGCCCCAGCATTTT. It specifies CASSDTENQPQHF.

This clone has just one count. This chain links TRBV6-1 with TRBJ1-2; D uncertain. The CDR3 totals 13 residues. The V gene lost 6 bases and the J gene lost 6 bases, with 14 bases spanning the gap. Germline V lookup: CDR1 MNHNS, CDR2 SASEGT. The DNA of the CDR3 is TGTGCCAGCAGCGAGTCGGTAATTCATGGCTACACCTTC. Encoded protein: CASSESVIHGYTF.

The genes are TRBV11-2 and TRBJ2-3; D is uncertain. The CDR3 sequence is 16 residues long. Germline values: CDR1 SGHAT, CDR2 FQNNGV. The germline V and J ends were trimmed by 1 base and 0 bases, with 11 bases remaining between them. The CDR3 protein is CASSLAGGGSTDTQYF. Written as DNA, the CDR3 is TGTGCCAGCAGCTTAGCGGGTGGCGGTAGCACAGATACGCAGTATTTT.

This clone appeared a few times. The CDR3 sequence is CASSHGAGDYGYTF. CDR3 nucleotide sequence: TGCGCCAGCAGCCACGGGGCGGGGGACTATGGCTACACCTTC. The rearrangement links TRBV4-3 to TRBJ1-2; a possible D gene is TRBD1 (5 bases). Germline V gene sequence: CDR1 LGHNA, CDR2 YSLEER. The ends were cut back, 3 bases at V and 3 bases at J, with 11 bases in the middle. This CDR3 has 14 residues.

The rearrangement links TRBV6-4 to TRBJ1-6; 9 nucleotides line up with TRBD1. There are 15 residues in the CDR3. V dropped 4 bases and J dropped 6; count of bases not matched to a gene: 4. Germline CDR1 is MRHNA and CDR2 is SNTAGT. CDR3 protein: CASSAATGGNSPLHF. The CDR3 region has the DNA TGTGCCAGCAGTGCGGCGACAGGGGGTAATTCACCCCTCCACTTT.

The chain joins TRBV7-2 to TRBJ1-5, with D unclear. There are 16 residues in the CDR3. Germline-derived CDR1 and CDR2 are SGHTA and FQGNSA. Trimming shortened V by 5 bases and J by 4 bases, and 18 bases separated the two germline ends. The CDR3 protein is CASSLKEAGWNQPQHF. DNA of the CDR3: TGTGCCAGCAGCCTTAAGGAAGCAGGTTGGAATCAGCCCCAGCATTTT.

The chain couples TRBV6-5 to TRBJ1-6, with 7 bases fitting TRBD1. Trimming removed 6 bases from V and 9 bases from J; junction bases left unmatched: 5. CDR1 and CDR2 (germline): MNHEY, SVGAGI. The CDR3 runs to 13 residues. Written as DNA, the CDR3 is TGTGCCAGCAGGACAGGGTTTACTTCACCCCTCCACTTT. Amino acid sequence: CASRTGFTSPLHF.

The CDR3 coding sequence is TGTGCCAGCAGCTTGGCGGGACAGGGAATAGGGTATGGCTACACCTTC. This translates into CASSLAGQGIGYGYTF. The V call is TRBV5-6, the J call TRBJ1-2; TRBD1 matches 9 bases. V was pared by 0 bases and J by 5 bases, with 8 bases of the junction left unmatched. Germline V gene sequence: CDR1 SGHDT, CDR2 YYEEEE. The CDR3 consists of 16 residues.

This clone was observed a handful of times. The chain couples TRBV5-6 to TRBJ2-7; TRBD1 matches 8 bases. CDR1 and CDR2 (germline): SGHDT, YYEEEE. The J segment lost 6 bases and the V segment lost 4 bases, leaving 9 bases of the junction unmatched. The CDR3 loop spans 14 amino acids. The CDR3 is CASSVGWQGAEQYF. CDR3 DNA: TGTGCCAGCAGCGTAGGTTGGCAGGGGGCCGAGCAGTACTTC.

This rearrangement joins TRBV10-2 to TRBJ1-1, with D unclear. Per the germline V gene, CDR1 is WSHSY and CDR2 is SAAADI. V gave up 0 bases and J gave up 3 bases, with 8 bases separating them. This CDR3 is built from 14 residues. Written as DNA, the CDR3 is TGCGCCAGCAGTGAGTCTGGTGGCTACACTGAAGCTTTCTTT. Translation: CASSESGGYTEAFF.

Only a few counts were recorded for this clone. V usage is TRBV9 and J usage is TRBJ1-6; TRBD1 matches 9 bases. The ends lost 4 bases at V and 10 bases at J; junction bases unmatched: 12. CDR3 length: 16 amino acids. From germline, CDR1 is SGDLS and CDR2 YYNGEE. In nucleotides, the CDR3 is TGTGCCAGCAGCCCTCAGCGGGGGACAGGGACGTCACCCCTCCACTTT. Encoded protein: CASSPQRGTGTSPLHF.

This chain joins TRBV6-1 and TRBJ2-6, with D hard to call. Trimming took off 4 bases at V and 4 bases at J, with 11 bases between the two ends. Germline lookup yields CDR1 MNHNS and CDR2 SASEGT. The CDR3 extends over 15 amino acids. CDR3 amino acids: CASSAPSSGANVLTF. CDR3 in DNA: TGTGCCAGCAGTGCTCCCTCAAGCGGGGCCAACGTCCTGACTTTC.

The rearrangement joins TRBV5-1 to TRBJ2-5; tentative D call: TRBD2 (5 bases). The end of the DNA fits TRBJ2-7 better, so the J call may be wrong. Per the germline V gene, CDR1 is SGHRS and CDR2 is YFSETQ. This CDR3 has 16 residues. The CDR3 DNA reads as TGCGCCAGCAGCCAGGCGGGCGGCTCCAAAGCCTACGAGCAGTACTTC. Protein product: CASSQAGGSKAYEQYF.

Only a few counts were recorded for this clone. The chain links TRBV27 to TRBJ2-1; the match to TRBD1 covers 7 bases. J gave up 0 bases and V 5 bases, and 4 bases lay outside the gene matches. The germline gives CDR1 MNHEY, CDR2 SMNVEV (reference sequence). The CDR3 contains 15 residues. The CDR3 DNA sequence: TGTGCCAGCAGTGGGACAGTTAGCTCCTACAATGAGCAGTTCTTC. This sequence encodes CASSGTVSSYNEQFF.